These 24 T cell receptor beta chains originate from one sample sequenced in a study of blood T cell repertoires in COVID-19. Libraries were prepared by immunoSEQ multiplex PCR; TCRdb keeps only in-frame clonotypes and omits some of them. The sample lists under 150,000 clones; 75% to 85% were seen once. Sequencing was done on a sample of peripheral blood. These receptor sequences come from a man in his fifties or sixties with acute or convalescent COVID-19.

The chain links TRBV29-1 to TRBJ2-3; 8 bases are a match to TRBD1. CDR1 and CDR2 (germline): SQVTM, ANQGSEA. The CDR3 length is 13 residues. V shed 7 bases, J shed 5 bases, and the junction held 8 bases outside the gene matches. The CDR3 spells CSARDRNGDTQYF. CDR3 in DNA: TGCAGCGCTCGGGACAGGAACGGAGATACGCAGTATTTT.

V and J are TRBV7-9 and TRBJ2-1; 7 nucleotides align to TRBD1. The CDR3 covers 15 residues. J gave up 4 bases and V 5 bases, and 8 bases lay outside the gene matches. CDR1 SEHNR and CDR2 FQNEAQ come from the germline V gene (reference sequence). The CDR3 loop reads CASSATAGGYNEQFF. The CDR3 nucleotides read TGTGCCAGCAGCGCGACGGCAGGGGGTTACAATGAGCAGTTCTTC. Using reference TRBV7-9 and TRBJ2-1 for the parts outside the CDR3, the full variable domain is DTGVSQNPRHKITKRGQNVTFRCDPISEHNRLYWYRQTLGQGPEFLTYFQNEAQLEKSRLLSDRFSAERPKGSFSTLEIQRTEQGDSAMYLCASSATAGGYNEQFFGPGTRLTVL.

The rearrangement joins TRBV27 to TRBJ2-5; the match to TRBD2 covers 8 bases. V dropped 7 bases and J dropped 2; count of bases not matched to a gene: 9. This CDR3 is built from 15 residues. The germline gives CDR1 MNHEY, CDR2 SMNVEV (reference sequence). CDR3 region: CASKRTSGTQETQYF. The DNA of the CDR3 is TGTGCCAGCAAGAGAACTAGCGGTACGCAAGAGACCCAGTACTTC.

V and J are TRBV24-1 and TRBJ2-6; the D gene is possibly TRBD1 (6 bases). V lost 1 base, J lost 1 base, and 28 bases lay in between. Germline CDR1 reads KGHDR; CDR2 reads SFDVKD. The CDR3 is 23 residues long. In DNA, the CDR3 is TGTGCCACCAGTGATTTCCTTCGAAGGGGGAAGGGTGTTAGCTTATCTGGGGCCAACGTCCTGACTTTC. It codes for CATSDFLRRGKGVSLSGANVLTF.

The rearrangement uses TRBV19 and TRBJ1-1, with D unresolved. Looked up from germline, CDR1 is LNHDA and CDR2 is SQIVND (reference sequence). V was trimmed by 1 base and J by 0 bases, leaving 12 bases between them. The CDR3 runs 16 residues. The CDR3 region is CASSIGGISLNTEAFF. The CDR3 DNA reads TGTGCCAGTAGTATAGGAGGCATATCCTTGAACACTGAAGCTTTCTTT.

CDR3 DNA sequence: TGTGCCAGCAGCCGCGGGACAGGGGCGTATGGCTACACCTTC. This codes for CASSRGTGAYGYTF. The chain links TRBV6-2 or TRBV6-3 to TRBJ1-2, with 10 bases identical to TRBD1. V lost 6 bases to trimming and J lost 5 bases; unmatched junction nucleotides: 6. CDR3 length: 14 amino acids. CDR1 is MNHEY and CDR2 is SVGEGT in the germline V gene.

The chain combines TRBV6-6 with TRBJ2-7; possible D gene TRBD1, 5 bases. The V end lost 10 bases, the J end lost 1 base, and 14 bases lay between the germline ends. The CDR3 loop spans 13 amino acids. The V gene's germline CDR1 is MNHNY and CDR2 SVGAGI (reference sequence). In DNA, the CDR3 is TGTGCCACAAGGGGTCCTCTATCCTACGAGCAGTACTTC. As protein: CATRGPLSYEQYF.

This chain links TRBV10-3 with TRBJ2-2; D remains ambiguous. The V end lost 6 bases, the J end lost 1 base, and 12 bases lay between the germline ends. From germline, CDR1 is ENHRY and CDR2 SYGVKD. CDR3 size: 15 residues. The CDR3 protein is CAIRVADQNTGELFF. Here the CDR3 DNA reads TGTGCCATCAGGGTGGCAGATCAGAACACCGGGGAGCTGTTTTTT.

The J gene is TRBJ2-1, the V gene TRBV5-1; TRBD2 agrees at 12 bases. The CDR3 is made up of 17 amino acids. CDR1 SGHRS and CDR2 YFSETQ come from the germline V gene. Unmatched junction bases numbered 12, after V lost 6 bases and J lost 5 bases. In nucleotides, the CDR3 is TGCGCCAGCAATCCCTATTCTAGCGGGAGGGCCGACAATGAGCAGTTCTTC. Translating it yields CASNPYSSGRADNEQFF.

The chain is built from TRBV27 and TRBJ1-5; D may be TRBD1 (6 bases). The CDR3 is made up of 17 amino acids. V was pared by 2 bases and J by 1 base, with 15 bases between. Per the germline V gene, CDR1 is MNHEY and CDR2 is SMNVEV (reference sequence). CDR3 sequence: CASSLGPGVQSNQPQHF. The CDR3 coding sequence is TGTGCCAGCAGTTTAGGTCCAGGGGTCCAGAGCAATCAGCCCCAGCATTTT.

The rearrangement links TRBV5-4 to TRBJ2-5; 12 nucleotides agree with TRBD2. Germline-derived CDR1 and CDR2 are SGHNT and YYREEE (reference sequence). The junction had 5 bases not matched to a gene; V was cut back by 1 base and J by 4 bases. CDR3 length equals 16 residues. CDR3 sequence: CASSLPGLAGRETQYF. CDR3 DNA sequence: TGTGCCAGCAGCTTGCCCGGACTAGCGGGACGAGAGACCCAGTACTTC. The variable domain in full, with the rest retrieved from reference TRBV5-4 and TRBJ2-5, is ETGVTQSPTHLIKTRGQQVTLRCSSQSGHNTVSWYQQALGQGPQFIFQYYREEENGRGNFPPRFSGLQFPNYSSELNVNALELDDSALYLCASSLPGLAGRETQYFGPGTRLLVL.

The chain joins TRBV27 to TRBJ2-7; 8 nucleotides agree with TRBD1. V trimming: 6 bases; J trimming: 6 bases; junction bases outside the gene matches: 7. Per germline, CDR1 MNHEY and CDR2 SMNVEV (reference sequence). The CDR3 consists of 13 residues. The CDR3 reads CASRGQGNSEQYF. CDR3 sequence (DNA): TGTGCCAGCAGAGGACAGGGAAACAGCGAGCAGTACTTC.

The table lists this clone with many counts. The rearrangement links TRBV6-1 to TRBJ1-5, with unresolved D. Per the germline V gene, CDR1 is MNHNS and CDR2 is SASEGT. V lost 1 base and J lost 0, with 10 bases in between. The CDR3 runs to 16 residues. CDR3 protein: CASSEVSQYSNQPQHF. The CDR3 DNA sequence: TGTGCCAGCAGTGAAGTGTCACAATATAGCAATCAGCCCCAGCATTTT.

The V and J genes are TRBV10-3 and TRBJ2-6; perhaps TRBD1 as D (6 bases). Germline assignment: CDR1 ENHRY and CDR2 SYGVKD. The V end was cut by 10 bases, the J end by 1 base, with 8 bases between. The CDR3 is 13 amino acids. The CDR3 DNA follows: TGTGCCAGCCAGGGGTCTGGGGCCAACGTCCTGACTTTC. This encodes CASQGSGANVLTF.

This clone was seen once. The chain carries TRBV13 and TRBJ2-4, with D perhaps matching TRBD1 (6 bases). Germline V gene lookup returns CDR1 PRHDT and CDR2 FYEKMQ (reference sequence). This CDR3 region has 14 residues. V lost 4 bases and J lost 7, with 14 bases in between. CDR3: CASSYNRERNIQYF. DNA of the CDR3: TGTGCCAGCAGCTACAACAGGGAACGGAACATTCAGTACTTC.

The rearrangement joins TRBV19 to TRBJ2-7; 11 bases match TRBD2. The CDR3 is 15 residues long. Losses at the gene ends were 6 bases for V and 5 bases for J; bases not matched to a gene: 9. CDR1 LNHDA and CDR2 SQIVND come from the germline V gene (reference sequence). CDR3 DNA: TGTGCCAGTAGGGCCCCCGCTAGCGGGAGGAACGAGCAGTACTTC. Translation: CASRAPASGRNEQYF.

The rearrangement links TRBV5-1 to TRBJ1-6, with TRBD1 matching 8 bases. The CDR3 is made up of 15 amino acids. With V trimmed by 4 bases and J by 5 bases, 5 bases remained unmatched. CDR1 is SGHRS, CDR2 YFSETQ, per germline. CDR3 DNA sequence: TGCGCCAGCAGCCTGACAGGGGCAAATAATTCACCCCTCCACTTT. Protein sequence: CASSLTGANNSPLHF.

The CDR3 nucleotides read TGTGCCACCAGTGACCTAACAGAAAACATTCAGTACTTC. Protein sequence: CATSDLTENIQYF. The genes are TRBV24-1 and TRBJ2-4; no clear D. This CDR3 has 13 residues. V was clipped by 4 bases and J by 5 bases, with 8 bases between them. CDR1 is KGHDR, CDR2 SFDVKD, per germline.

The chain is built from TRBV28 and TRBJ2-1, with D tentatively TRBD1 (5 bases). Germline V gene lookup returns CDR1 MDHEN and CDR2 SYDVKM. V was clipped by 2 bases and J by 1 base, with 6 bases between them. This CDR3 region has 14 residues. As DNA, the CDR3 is TGTGCCAGCAGTTTAGGACAATCCTACAATGAGCAGTTCTTC. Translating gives CASSLGQSYNEQFF.

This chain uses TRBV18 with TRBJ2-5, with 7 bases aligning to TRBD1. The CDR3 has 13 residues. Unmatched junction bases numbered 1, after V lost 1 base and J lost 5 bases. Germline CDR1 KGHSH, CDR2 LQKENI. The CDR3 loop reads CASSPRGGETQYF. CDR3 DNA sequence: TGTGCCAGCTCACCACGAGGGGGCGAGACCCAGTACTTC. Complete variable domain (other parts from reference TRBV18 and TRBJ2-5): NAGVMQNPRHLVRRRGQEARLRCSPMKGHSHVYWYRQLPEEGLKFMVYLQKENIIDESGMPKERFSAEFPKEGPSILRIQQVVRGDSAAYFCASSPRGGETQYFGPGTRLLVL.

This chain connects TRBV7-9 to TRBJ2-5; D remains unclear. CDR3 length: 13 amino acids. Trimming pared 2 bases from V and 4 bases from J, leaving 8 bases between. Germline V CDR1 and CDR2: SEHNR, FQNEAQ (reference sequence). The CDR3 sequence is CASSLTAIETQYF. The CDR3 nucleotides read TGTGCCAGCAGCTTAACCGCGATAGAGACCCAGTACTTC.

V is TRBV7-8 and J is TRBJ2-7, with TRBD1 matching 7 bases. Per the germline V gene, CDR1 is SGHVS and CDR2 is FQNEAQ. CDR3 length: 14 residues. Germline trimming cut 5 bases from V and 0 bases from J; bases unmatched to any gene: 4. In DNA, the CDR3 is TGTGCCAGCAGCCCGACAGGGAGCTCCTACGAGCAGTACTTC. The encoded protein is CASSPTGSSYEQYF.

CDR3: CASSDAGTGGFYYNEQFF. The CDR3 bases are TGTGCCAGCAGTGACGCCGGGACAGGGGGCTTCTACTACAATGAGCAGTTCTTC. This rearrangement joins TRBV6-1 to TRBJ2-1, with 12 bases identical to TRBD1. Germline CDR1 MNHNS, CDR2 SASEGT. The V gene end was trimmed by 3 bases and the J gene end by 3 bases; junction bases not matched to a gene: 9. The length of the CDR3 is 18 residues.

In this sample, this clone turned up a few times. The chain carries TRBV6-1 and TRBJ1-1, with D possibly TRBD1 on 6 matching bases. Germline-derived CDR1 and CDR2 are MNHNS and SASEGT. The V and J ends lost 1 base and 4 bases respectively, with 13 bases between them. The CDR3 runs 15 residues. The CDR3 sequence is CASSEGRGRGTEAFF. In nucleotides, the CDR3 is TGTGCCAGCAGTGAAGGGCGGGGGCGAGGCACTGAAGCTTTCTTT.